Below are 6 T cell receptor beta chains sequenced from a single sample in a study of cytomegalovirus exposure and HLA in healthy donors. 60 Vbeta and 13 Jbeta primers were used in PCR. Sequenced by immunoSEQ multiplex PCR; TCRdb stores in-frame clones only, minus some. This sample has around 200,000 clones, with around 85% found just once. The sequenced sample was PBMCs. The receptors derive from a man aged 50 to 59 in good health and CMV-seronegative.

This clone has just one count. The chain recombines TRBV5-1 with TRBJ2-3, with TRBD2 identical over 12 bases. There are 15 residues in the CDR3. The ends lost 2 bases at V and 5 bases at J; junction bases unmatched: 3. From germline, CDR1 is SGHRS and CDR2 YFSETQ. As DNA, the CDR3 is TGCGCCAGCAGCTTACTAGCGGGGGGCTTAGATACGCAGTATTTT. Translation gives CASSLLAGGLDTQYF.

The chain is built from TRBV5-6 and TRBJ1-2; TRBD1 is a possible D gene (6 bases). The V end lost 6 bases, the J end lost 8 bases, and 23 bases lay between the germline ends. Germline CDR1 reads SGHDT; CDR2 reads YYEEEE. The length of the CDR3 is 15 residues. The CDR3 region is CASNPGDRPLGGYTF. Written as DNA, the CDR3 is TGTGCCAGCAATCCCGGAGACAGGCCTCTCGGGGGCTACACCTTC.

The CDR3 nucleotides read TGTGCCAGCGGCCCCGGACAGAAGAATCAGCCCCAGCATTTT. This gives the protein CASGPGQKNQPQHF. V gene TRBV7-2 combines with J gene TRBJ1-5, with D perhaps TRBD1 (6 bases). The ends were cut back, 8 bases at V and 4 bases at J, with 15 bases in the middle. CDR1 is SGHTA and CDR2 is FQGNSA in the germline V gene. The CDR3 runs to 14 residues.

The chain has TRBV25-1 and TRBJ2-6; unclear D gene. The length of the CDR3 is 13 residues. Germline V gene data show CDR1 as MGHDK and CDR2 as SYGVNS. V gave up 6 bases and J gave up 2 bases, with 5 bases separating them. CDR3 DNA: TGTGCCAGCAGCAGTACTGGGGCCAACGTCCTGACTTTC. Translating it yields CASSSTGANVLTF. The variable domain in full, with the rest retrieved from reference TRBV25-1 and TRBJ2-6, is EADIYQTPRYLVIGTGKKITLECSQTMGHDKMYWYQQDPGMELHLIHYSYGVNSTEKGDLSSESTVSRIRTEHFPLTLESARPSHTSQYLCASSSTGANVLTFGAGSRLTVL.

The rearrangement joins TRBV27 to TRBJ1-1; D is ambiguous. From germline, CDR1 is MNHEY and CDR2 SMNVEV (reference sequence). The ends were cut back, 6 bases at V and 2 bases at J, with 7 bases in the middle. The CDR3 contains 12 residues. DNA for the CDR3: TGTGCCAGCAGCAACAGTAACACTGAAGCTTTCTTT. Protein product: CASSNSNTEAFF.

The chain uses TRBV6-6 and TRBJ2-7, with TRBD2 matching 7 bases. Losses at the gene ends were 5 bases for V and 6 bases for J; bases not matched to a gene: 4. The CDR3 runs 12 residues. The germline CDR1 and CDR2 sequences are MNHNY and SVGAGI (reference sequence). CDR3 nucleotide sequence: TGTGCCAGCAGTCCATGGGGGGGCGAGCAGTACTTC. This gives the protein CASSPWGGEQYF.